Listed here are 25 T cell receptor beta chains from one sample, sequenced in a study of T-cell memory formation after mild COVID-19. TCRdb passed the 5' RACE reads through MiXCR, listing each CDR3 protein once. This table holds about 400,000 distinct CDR3 sequences, about 22% found once. Input material: PBMCs or a T cell subset sorted from them (not recorded which). The receptors come from an adult woman who had mild COVID-19 (a few samples of this study predate the infection). Cell type and time point are not known.

This clonotype was found a few times. The CDR3 DNA reads TGCGCCAGCAGCTGGGGACTAGCGGGAGAAGAGGAGTTCTTC. Residues: CASSWGLAGEEEFF. This chain connects TRBV5-1 to TRBJ2-1; TRBD2 aligns across 14 bases. In germline, CDR1 is SGHRS, CDR2 YFSETQ. The CDR3 runs to 14 residues. V gave up 3 bases and J gave up 14 bases; unmatched junction bases: 7.

The V and J genes are TRBV5-1 and TRBJ2-7, with D perhaps matching TRBD2 (6 bases). The germline gives CDR1 SGHRS, CDR2 YFSETQ. This CDR3 has 17 residues. The ends were cut back, 0 bases at V and 0 bases at J, with 16 bases in the middle. CDR3 nucleotides: TGCGCCAGCAGCTTGGGAGGGCCGGCGGGGAGCTCCTACGAGCAGTACTTC. As protein: CASSLGGPAGSSYEQYF.

This clonotype was detected a few times. V and J are TRBV12-3 or TRBV12-4 and TRBJ2-7, with 10 nucleotides matching TRBD1. CDR3 length: 14 residues. V was pared by 6 bases and J by 7 bases, with 9 bases of the junction left unmatched. The CDR3 protein is CASRVDRGSREQYF. The CDR3 DNA is TGTGCCAGCAGAGTGGACAGGGGGTCTAGGGAGCAGTACTTC.

V gene TRBV4-3 combines with J gene TRBJ2-7; weak D call: TRBD1 (5 bases). CDR3 length equals 16 residues. Germline CDR1 is LGHNA and CDR2 is YSLEER. Trimming removed 0 bases from V and 6 bases from J, with 18 bases in between. This CDR3 reads CASSQDQETATSEQYF. CDR3 sequence (DNA): TGCGCCAGCAGCCAAGATCAAGAGACAGCCACCTCCGAGCAGTACTTC.

A few counts support this clonotype. The rearrangement links TRBV7-8 to TRBJ1-2; no definite D call. Germline lookup yields CDR1 SGHVS and CDR2 FQNEAQ. The CDR3 spans 15 residues. Trimming shortened V by 1 base and J by 4 bases, and 13 bases separated the two germline ends. The CDR3: CASSLDSGTAYGYTF. CDR3 nucleotides: TGTGCCAGCAGCTTAGATTCAGGCACTGCCTATGGCTACACCTTC.

This clonotype has more than one count but fewer than ten. The chain links TRBV2 to TRBJ1-5; no clear D. V was shortened by 6 bases and J by 3 bases, with 15 bases between the two germline ends. Germline CDR1 is SNHLY and CDR2 is FYNNEI. The CDR3 is made up of 15 amino acids. In DNA form, the CDR3 reads TGTGCCAGCAGCGAGACAATTATGGACAATCAGCCCCAGCATTTT. Protein sequence: CASSETIMDNQPQHF.

Only a few counts were recorded for this clonotype. The chain combines TRBV6-6 with TRBJ2-7, with 12 bases fitting TRBD2. V dropped 6 bases and J dropped 7; count of bases not matched to a gene: 13. The CDR3 sequence is 16 residues long. From germline, CDR1 is MNHNY and CDR2 SVGAGI (reference sequence). CDR3: CASRPPTSGSLREQYF. CDR3 nucleotides: TGTGCCAGCAGACCTCCGACTAGCGGGAGTCTTCGGGAGCAGTACTTC.

The rearrangement links TRBV5-1 to TRBJ2-1, with 9 nucleotides matching TRBD2. This CDR3 is 15 amino acids long. Trimming cost V 7 bases and J 10 bases; bases outside gene matches: 15. The germline CDR1 and CDR2 sequences are SGHRS and YFSETQ. The CDR3, as DNA: TGCGCCAGCGCACCCGGGACTAGCCGTCTCGGAGAGCAGTTCTTC. Its translation is CASAPGTSRLGEQFF.

V is TRBV7-3 and J is TRBJ2-1; D ambiguous. V was pared by 1 base and J by 7 bases, with 8 bases between. This CDR3 has 13 amino acids. Germline-derived CDR1 and CDR2 are SGHTA and FQGTGA. CDR3 amino acids: CASSLSHTNEQFF. In nucleotides, the CDR3 is TGTGCCAGCAGCTTAAGCCATACGAATGAGCAGTTCTTC.

CDR3 protein: CASSQSPGPRTGELFF. As DNA, the CDR3 is TGTGCCAGCAGCCAATCTCCGGGACCTCGAACCGGGGAGCTGTTTTTT. V gene TRBV3-1 combines with J gene TRBJ2-2; possibly TRBD1 or TRBD2 for D (5 bases each). Germline V gene data show CDR1 as LGHDT and CDR2 as YNNKEL (reference sequence). The V gene lost 2 bases and the J gene lost 5 bases, with 15 bases spanning the gap. The CDR3 loop spans 16 amino acids.

The gene calls are TRBV2 and TRBJ2-2; 9 bases match TRBD1. The CDR3 is 16 amino acids. The germline V gene encodes CDR1 SNHLY and CDR2 FYNNEI. The V segment lost 7 bases and the J segment 5 bases; nucleotides outside the gene matches: 11. The CDR3 loop reads CASTIMGTGITGELFF. Here the CDR3 DNA reads TGTGCCAGCACCATCATGGGGACAGGGATTACCGGGGAGCTGTTTTTT.

The rearrangement joins TRBV4-1 to TRBJ2-3, with 10 bases lining up with TRBD1. The CDR3 sequence is 16 residues long. V shed 3 bases, J shed 6 bases, and the junction held 9 bases outside the gene matches. The germline CDR1 and CDR2 sequences are MGHRA and YSYEKL. CDR3 amino acids: CASSHPWDRGEDTQYF. Written as DNA, the CDR3 is TGCGCCAGCAGCCACCCCTGGGACAGGGGCGAGGATACGCAGTATTTT.

This clonotype has only a few counts. This chain links TRBV11-2 with TRBJ1-2, with 12 bases fitting TRBD1. The CDR3 covers 16 residues. The trim removed 5 bases at V and 7 bases at J, leaving 11 bases unmatched. CDR1 and CDR2 from the germline V gene are SGHAT and FQNNGV. CDR3 sequence (DNA): TGTGCCAGCAGCCCTTATGGGGGACAGGGGGCCTCTGGCTACACCTTC. It translates to CASSPYGGQGASGYTF. The whole variable domain, remainder taken from reference TRBV11-2 and TRBJ1-2, is EAGVAQSPRYKIIEKRQSVAFWCNPISGHATLYWYQQILGQGPKLLIQFQNNGVVDDSQLPKDRFSAERLKGVDSTLKIQPAKLEDSAVYLCASSPYGGQGASGYTFGSGTRLTVV.

This clonotype was seen a few times. The rearrangement joins TRBV9 to TRBJ2-3; D is ambiguous. Germline V CDR1 and CDR2: SGDLS, YYNGEE. Trimming shortened V by 0 bases and J by 2 bases, and 13 bases separated the two germline ends. The CDR3 extends over 16 amino acids. CDR3 residues: CASSVGNSGDTDTQYF. The CDR3 DNA follows: TGTGCCAGCAGCGTAGGAAACTCCGGCGACACAGATACGCAGTATTTT.

In this sample, this clonotype turned up a few times. The rearrangement links TRBV24-1 to TRBJ1-2; TRBD1 agrees at 8 bases. With 4 bases clipped from V and 7 bases from J, the junction kept 7 bases outside the gene matches. Germline CDR1 KGHDR, CDR2 SFDVKD. The CDR3 loop spans 14 amino acids. The CDR3 sequence: CATSDHPGGSGYTF. The DNA of the CDR3 is TGTGCCACCAGTGACCACCCAGGGGGCTCTGGCTACACCTTC.

The V and J genes are TRBV6-5 and TRBJ2-7, with D maybe TRBD2 (5 bases). V was clipped by 3 bases and J by 5 bases, with 11 bases between them. This CDR3 has 13 amino acids. Germline CDR1 and CDR2: MNHEY and SVGAGI. The CDR3, as DNA: TGTGCCAGCAGTTATGGAGAGGAGGACGAGCAGTACTTC. This encodes CASSYGEEDEQYF.

In its sample, this clonotype was seen a few times. The rearrangement joins TRBV6-2 or TRBV6-3 to TRBJ2-5; D not certain. Germline CDR1 and CDR2: MNHEY and SVGEGT. The CDR3 runs to 14 residues. V was cut by 6 bases and J by 3 bases, with 14 bases left in between. CDR3 in amino acids: CASREAETEETQYF. The CDR3, as DNA: TGTGCCAGCAGAGAGGCAGAAACGGAAGAGACCCAGTACTTC.

The V gene is TRBV5-1, the J gene TRBJ2-7, with no clear D. V was cut by 1 base and J by 2 bases, with 13 bases left in between. Germline loops: CDR1 SGHRS, CDR2 YFSETQ. This CDR3 has 15 amino acids. CDR3 amino acids: CASSLRALLPYEQYF. The CDR3 coding sequence is TGCGCCAGCAGCTTGAGGGCTCTCCTTCCCTACGAGCAGTACTTC.

This clonotype was seen only a few times. CDR3 loop: CASSQESEVGDTQYF. The DNA for the CDR3 is TGCGCCAGCAGCCAGGAATCAGAGGTGGGAGATACGCAGTATTTT. This chain connects TRBV4-1 to TRBJ2-3; D not certain. This CDR3 comprises 15 residues. The V and J ends lost 3 bases and 5 bases respectively, with 15 bases between them. Germline V gives CDR1 MGHRA, CDR2 YSYEKL.

The V call is TRBV30, the J call TRBJ1-4; possibly TRBD1 for D (5 bases). CDR1 is GTSNPN, CDR2 SVGIG, per germline (reference sequence). V was pared by 2 bases and J by 10 bases, with 14 bases between. This CDR3 region has 13 residues. In DNA form, the CDR3 reads TGTGCCTGGAGTAAAGGGGACCTGGGAAAACTGTTTTTT. The encoded protein is CAWSKGDLGKLFF. The whole variable domain, filled in from reference TRBV30 and TRBJ1-4, reads SQTIHQWPATLVQPVGSPLSLECTVEGTSNPNLYWYRQAAGRGLQLLFYSVGIGQISSEVPQNLSASRPQDRQFILSSKKLLLSDSGFYLCAWSKGDLGKLFFGSGTQLSVL.

This clonotype showed up just a few times. The chain combines TRBV3-1 with TRBJ2-2; the D gene could be TRBD1 or TRBD2 (5 bases each). The germline gives CDR1 LGHDT, CDR2 YNNKEL (reference sequence). The V end lost 1 base, the J end lost 1 base, and 13 bases lay between the germline ends. The CDR3 sequence is 17 residues long. The CDR3 sequence is CASSQVLGALNTGELFF. In nucleotides, the CDR3 is TGTGCCAGCAGCCAAGTACTAGGGGCCTTGAACACCGGGGAGCTGTTTTTT.

This chain links TRBV19 with TRBJ2-5; TRBD1 aligns across 12 bases. Losses at the gene ends were 3 bases for V and 5 bases for J; bases not matched to a gene: 4. Germline-derived CDR1 and CDR2 are LNHDA and SQIVND (reference sequence). There are 15 residues in the CDR3. CDR3: CASSIGTGGGETQYF. The CDR3 region has the DNA TGTGCCAGTAGTATCGGGACAGGGGGCGGTGAGACCCAGTACTTC.

V gene TRBV7-2 combines with J gene TRBJ2-7; 8 bases align to TRBD1. Germline V lookup: CDR1 SGHTA, CDR2 FQGNSA. V was pared by 5 bases and J by 0 bases, with 9 bases of the junction left unmatched. There are 16 residues in the CDR3. The CDR3 here is CASSTTGGLPSYEQYF. DNA of the CDR3: TGTGCCAGCAGCACAACAGGGGGACTCCCCTCCTACGAGCAGTACTTC.

This clonotype appeared a few times. This rearrangement joins TRBV4-2 to TRBJ2-5; 11 bases agree with TRBD2. Germline V gives CDR1 LGHNA, CDR2 YNFKEQ. The CDR3 length is 15 residues. The ends lost 4 bases at V and 5 bases at J; junction bases unmatched: 6. CDR3 DNA sequence: TGTGCCAGCAGCCCCAGACTAGCGGGGTCGGAGACCCAGTACTTC. Protein: CASSPRLAGSETQYF.

This clonotype has more than one count but fewer than ten. The chain is built from TRBV3-1 and TRBJ2-7, with D hard to call. V lost 0 bases and J lost 3, with 12 bases in between. The CDR3 contains 15 residues. CDR1 is LGHDT and CDR2 is YNNKEL in the germline V gene (reference sequence). The CDR3 region has the DNA TGTGCCAGCAGCCAAGATCCGGGTCTCTTCTACGAGCAGTACTTC. Protein product: CASSQDPGLFYEQYF.